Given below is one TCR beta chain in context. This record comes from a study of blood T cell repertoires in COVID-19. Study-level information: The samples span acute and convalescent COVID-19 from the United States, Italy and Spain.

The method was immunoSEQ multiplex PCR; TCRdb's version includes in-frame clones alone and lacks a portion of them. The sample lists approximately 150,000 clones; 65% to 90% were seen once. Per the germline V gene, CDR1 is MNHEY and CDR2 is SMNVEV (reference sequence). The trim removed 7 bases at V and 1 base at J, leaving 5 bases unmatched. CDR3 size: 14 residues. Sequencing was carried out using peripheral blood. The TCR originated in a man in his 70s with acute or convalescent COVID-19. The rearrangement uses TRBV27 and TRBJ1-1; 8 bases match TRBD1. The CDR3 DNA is TGTGCCAGCACAAGGACAGGGTCGAACACTGAAGCTTTCTTT. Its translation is CASTRTGSNTEAFF.